Shown below are 20 T cell receptor beta chains from a single sample sequenced in a study of blood T cells in healthy people across ages. Primed by a sample-barcoded 5' primer and a J-beta primer mix, a second PCR proceeded for about 6 to 12 cycles. TCRdb re-called the 5' RACE reads with MiXCR, one entry per CDR3 protein. The sample contains 800,000 to 950,000 distinct CDR3 sequences, roughly 29% of which appear only once. Another study also made use of these data, one on T cells of mothers and their children.

The sample taken for sequencing was blood. These receptors originate from a woman aged 40 to 50 in good health.

This chain joins TRBV20-1 and TRBJ1-4; maybe TRBD1 (6 bases). Germline assignment: CDR1 DFQATT and CDR2 SNEGSKA (reference sequence). The V end was cut by 6 bases, the J end by 7 bases, with 15 bases between. The CDR3 runs to 13 residues. Here the CDR3 DNA reads TGCAGTGCCCCAGGCACAGGGTTTGAAAAACTGTTTTTT. As protein: CSAPGTGFEKLFF.

As to this clonotype: Relative to the germline gene, one junction end is altered; a read error may explain this. The V gene is TRBV7-7, the J gene TRBJ2-3; no definite D call. CDR1 and CDR2 from the germline V gene are SSHAT and FNYEAQ (reference sequence). The CDR3 consists of 13 residues. CDR3 coding DNA: TGTGCTAGCAGCATCAGGCTTTCAGATACGCAGTATTTT. Its protein product is CASSIRLSDTQYF.

This clonotype has a count of ten or more. The chain couples TRBV6-2 or TRBV6-3 to TRBJ2-1; D remains ambiguous. V lost 2 bases, J lost 0 bases, and 2 bases lay in between. The CDR3 spans 13 residues. The germline V gene encodes CDR1 MNHEY and CDR2 SVGEGT. The CDR3 reads CASSYSSYNEQFF. Written as DNA, the CDR3 is TGTGCCAGCAGTTACAGCTCCTACAATGAGCAGTTCTTC.

In its sample, this clonotype was seen a few times. A much larger clone differs from this one at a single base, so this may be a read error. V and J are TRBV29-1 and TRBJ2-4; D possibly corresponds to TRBD2 (5 bases). Gene TRBJ2-5 matches the end of the DNA better, so the J call may be wrong. Germline values: CDR1 SQVTM, CDR2 ANQGSEA. The CDR3 covers 12 residues. DNA for the CDR3: TGCTGCGTTACTAGGCTTGGGGAGACCCAGTACTTC. This codes for CCVTRLGETQYF.

This chain uses TRBV5-1 with TRBJ2-5, with D perhaps TRBD2 (6 bases). The CDR3 is 16 amino acids. The germline V gene encodes CDR1 SGHRS and CDR2 YFSETQ. V was pared by 4 bases and J by 5 bases, with 21 bases between. CDR3 amino acids: CASSPVAELRGETQYF. The DNA for the CDR3 is TGCGCCAGCAGCCCCGTGGCGGAGCTCCGGGGGGAGACCCAGTACTTC.

This clonotype was recorded a few times. V is TRBV7-8 and J is TRBJ2-4; D uncertain. This CDR3 has 13 amino acids. Trimming pared 0 bases from V and 7 bases from J, leaving 7 bases between. Per germline, CDR1 SGHVS and CDR2 FQNEAQ. CDR3 amino acids: CASSLAGVNIQYF. In DNA, the CDR3 is TGTGCCAGCAGCTTAGCCGGCGTCAACATTCAGTACTTC.

This clonotype was picked up a small number of times. The chain uses TRBV12-3 or TRBV12-4 and TRBJ2-7; D unclear. The length of the CDR3 is 15 residues. The V end lost 5 bases, the J end lost 0 bases, and 14 bases lay between the germline ends. CDR3: CASSLGDLSSYEQYF. The CDR3 DNA sequence: TGTGCCAGCAGTCTGGGCGACTTAAGCTCCTACGAGCAGTACTTC.

This clonotype was seen ten or more times. The chain couples TRBV28 to TRBJ2-5; tentatively, D is TRBD2 (6 bases). The V end was cut by 8 bases, the J end by 3 bases, with 19 bases between. The CDR3 consists of 15 residues. Germline CDR1 and CDR2: MDHEN and SYDVKM. The CDR3 sequence is CASGLSTSQKETQYF. In DNA, the CDR3 is TGTGCCAGCGGCCTGTCTACTAGCCAGAAAGAGACCCAGTACTTC.

The chain is built from TRBV13 and TRBJ2-1; TRBD2 matches at 14 bases. With 1 base clipped from V and 0 bases from J, the junction kept 8 bases outside the gene matches. Germline lookup yields CDR1 PRHDT and CDR2 FYEKMQ (reference sequence). This CDR3 comprises 20 residues. CDR3 in amino acids: CASSLVRTSGGPSSYNEQFF. CDR3 nucleotide sequence: TGTGCCAGCAGCTTAGTGCGGACTAGCGGGGGGCCGAGCTCCTACAATGAGCAGTTCTTC. The full variable domain, with the rest looked up from reference TRBV13 and TRBJ2-1, is AAGVIQSPRHLIKEKRETATLKCYPIPRHDTVYWYQQGPGQDPQFLISFYEKMQSDKGSIPDRFSAQQFSDYHSELNMSSLELGDSALYFCASSLVRTSGGPSSYNEQFFGPGTRLTVL.

This clonotype was picked up one time. This chain joins TRBV2 and TRBJ1-5; a weak D match, TRBD1 (5 bases). This CDR3 is built from 12 residues. Trimming stripped 7 bases from V and 11 bases from J, with 15 bases between. Germline values: CDR1 SNHLY, CDR2 FYNNEI. The chain's CDR3 is CASNGGSGAQHF. The CDR3 coding sequence is TGTGCCAGCAACGGGGGGTCCGGTGCCCAGCATTTT.

About this clonotype: This may stem from a read error, because a much larger clone lies one nucleotide away. J is TRBJ2-1 and V is TRBV9; D not certain. Germline CDR1 SGDLS, CDR2 YYNGEE. This CDR3 is 13 amino acids long. Trimming stripped 0 bases from V and 10 bases from J, with 11 bases between. The chain's CDR3 is CASSVDQSYEQFF. In nucleotides, the CDR3 is TGTGCCAGCAGCGTAGATCAGAGCTACGAGCAGTTCTTC.

In its sample, this clonotype was seen a few times. V is TRBV7-3 and J is TRBJ1-6; possibly TRBD1 for D (6 bases). The CDR3 has 14 amino acids. Germline V lookup: CDR1 SGHTA, CDR2 FQGTGA. V dropped 5 bases and J dropped 10 bases, with 15 bases sitting between them. In DNA, the CDR3 is TGTGCCAGCAGCCTGGGGGCCTGGGAATCACCCCTCCACTTT. Protein sequence: CASSLGAWESPLHF.

Only a few counts were recorded for this clonotype. The V call is TRBV20-1, the J call TRBJ2-1; D assignment may be TRBD1 or TRBD2 (6 bases each). The length of the CDR3 is 15 residues. From germline, CDR1 is DFQATT and CDR2 SNEGSKA (reference sequence). With 0 bases removed from V and 2 bases from J, the gap between germline ends came to 11 bases. CDR3 amino acids: CSAREEGGPYNEQFF. The CDR3 DNA is TGCAGTGCTAGAGAAGAGGGGGGCCCCTACAATGAGCAGTTCTTC.

The chain uses TRBV5-1 and TRBJ2-7; D is possibly TRBD1 (6 bases). Germline assignment: CDR1 SGHRS and CDR2 YFSETQ. The length of the CDR3 is 13 residues. Trimming shortened V by 6 bases and J by 1 base, and 11 bases separated the two germline ends. The CDR3 DNA follows: TGCGCCAGCAAAAACAGGGCGTCCTACGAGCAGTACTTC. Protein product: CASKNRASYEQYF.

The chain couples TRBV6-1 to TRBJ1-1, with D possibly matching TRBD1 (5 bases). Trimming took off 6 bases at V and 3 bases at J, with 14 bases between the two ends. The length of the CDR3 is 14 residues. Germline assignment: CDR1 MNHNS and CDR2 SASEGT. The CDR3 loop reads CASRPGRWDTEAFF. The CDR3, as DNA: TGTGCCAGCAGACCGGGACGGTGGGACACTGAAGCTTTCTTT.

This rearrangement joins TRBV7-2 to TRBJ2-1, with D uncertain. V gave up 4 bases and J gave up 4 bases, with 11 bases separating them. CDR3 length equals 14 residues. In germline, CDR1 is SGHTA, CDR2 FQGNSA. DNA of the CDR3: TGTGCCAGCAGCTCCCCCTACAGATACAATGAGCAGTTCTTC. Its translation is CASSSPYRYNEQFF.

This clonotype was found a few times. The chain couples TRBV7-6 to TRBJ2-5, with 8 bases identical to TRBD2. The germline V gene has CDR1 SGHVS and CDR2 FNYEAQ. Trimming at V came to 3 bases and at J to 0 bases, leaving 9 bases not matched to a gene. CDR3 size: 17 residues. The CDR3 coding sequence is TGTGCCAGCAGCTTCTCCCTAGCGGGCGCCTACCAAGAGACCCAGTACTTC. Protein product: CASSFSLAGAYQETQYF.

In this sample, this clonotype turned up many times. The V gene is TRBV29-1, the J gene TRBJ2-5; the match to TRBD2 covers 8 bases. Trimming took 0 bases from V and 4 from J; bases not matched to a gene: 4. CDR1 and CDR2 (germline): SQVTM, ANQGSEA. There are 14 residues in the CDR3. The CDR3 loop is CSVEEAGGGETQYF. CDR3 bases: TGCAGCGTTGAAGAGGCGGGGGGAGGAGAGACCCAGTACTTC. The full variable domain, completed using reference TRBV29-1 and TRBJ2-5, is SAVISQKPSRDICQRGTSLTIQCQVDSQVTMMFWYRQQPGQSLTLIATANQGSEATYESGFVIDKFPISRPNLTFSTLTVSNMSPEDSSIYLCSVEEAGGGETQYFGPGTRLLVL.

This clonotype appeared a few times. Without the conserved terminal phenylalanine or tryptophan, this CDR3 likely stems from a read error. CDR3 region: CSAEAGARGSYEQYL. The CDR3 DNA reads TGCAGTGCAGAAGCCGGGGCTAGAGGCTCCTACGAGCAGTACTTA. The V call is TRBV20-1, the J call TRBJ2-7; D is possibly TRBD1 or TRBD2 (5 bases each). Germline V gene lookup returns CDR1 DFQATT and CDR2 SNEGSKA (reference sequence). The CDR3 is made up of 15 amino acids. The V gene lost 6 bases and the J gene lost 0 bases, with 18 bases spanning the gap.

A remark on this clonotype: A much larger clone sits a single nucleotide away, making a read error possible. The V call is TRBV7-6, the J call TRBJ2-5, with 7 nucleotides matching TRBD1. The J call may be faulty, since TRBJ2-7 better matches the DNA end. Germline V gives CDR1 SGHVS, CDR2 FNYEAQ. There are 14 residues in the CDR3. The CDR3 coding sequence is TGTGCCGGCAGCGTCAACAGGGGAGAGCGCGAGCAGTACTTC. Protein product: CAGSVNRGEREQYF.